This passage covers 7 T cell receptor beta chains from one sample sequenced in a study of shared clonotypes between healthy human individuals. Here immunoSEQ multiplex PCR was the method, and the copy in TCRdb shows in-frame clones only, minus some. The sample has 850,000 to 1,100,000 clones, roughly 80% seen once. Material for sequencing was memory CD4+ T cells from PBMCs. Subset: CD45RA-negative fraction. The source is a man in his late teens or twenties in good health. Some clones in this sample may be carry-over from other donors' samples.

This clone was seen at least ten times. This chain joins TRBV7-2 and TRBJ2-5; D might be TRBD1 or TRBD2, each matching 5 bases. The CDR3 contains 16 residues. Germline V gives CDR1 SGHTA, CDR2 FQGNSA. V was trimmed by 4 bases and J by 7 bases, leaving 22 bases between them. The CDR3 here is CASSSLRDQGFGTQYF. CDR3 DNA sequence: TGTGCCAGCAGCTCCCTCCGGGACCAAGGGTTCGGGACCCAGTACTTC.

The CDR3 protein is CASSQDYQGVREQFF. The CDR3 coding sequence is TGCGCCAGCAGCCAAGATTACCAGGGGGTAAGAGAGCAGTTCTTC. The gene calls are TRBV4-3 and TRBJ2-1, with TRBD1 identical over 7 bases. Trimming at V came to 0 bases and at J to 10 bases, leaving 9 bases not matched to a gene. Germline CDR1 reads LGHNA; CDR2 reads YSLEER. This CDR3 spans 15 amino acids.

The gene calls are TRBV9 and TRBJ2-1; 9 nucleotides agree with TRBD1. Germline V gene lookup returns CDR1 SGDLS and CDR2 YYNGEE. The trim removed 4 bases at V and 5 bases at J, leaving 4 bases unmatched. The CDR3 has 14 amino acids. CDR3 residues: CASSRTGANNEQFF. The CDR3 DNA is TGTGCCAGCAGCCGGACAGGGGCAAACAATGAGCAGTTCTTC.

As regards this clone: At one end, the junction sequence differs from germline, possibly due to a read error. The J gene is TRBJ2-2, the V gene TRBV6-1, with a weak D call TRBD2 (6 bases). The germline gives CDR1 MNHNS, CDR2 SASEGT. CDR3 length: 15 residues. The CDR3 region has the DNA TGTGCCAGCAGTGAGGGGGGTAGAAACACCCGGGAGCTGTTTTTT. This gives the protein CASSEGGRNTRELFF.

For this clone: At the DNA level, this CDR3 is encoded by other sequences in the same sample as well. The chain has TRBV10-3 and TRBJ1-1, with D possibly matching TRBD1 (5 bases). Between the trimmed V and J ends, which lost 3 bases and 2 bases, there was a span of 7 bases. The germline CDR1 and CDR2 sequences are ENHRY and SYGVKD. The CDR3 runs 13 residues. The CDR3 loop reads CAISDRGNTEAFF. For the CDR3, the DNA is TGTGCCATCAGTGATCGGGGCAACACTGAAGCTTTCTTT.

CDR3 sequence: CASSPDISGNTIYF. CDR3 in DNA: TGCGCCAGCAGCCCTGACATATCTGGAAACACCATATATTTT. The chain has TRBV5-1 and TRBJ1-3; no reliable D call. V was clipped by 4 bases and J by 1 base, with 9 bases between them. This CDR3 comprises 14 residues. Per the germline V gene, CDR1 is SGHRS and CDR2 is YFSETQ.

The J gene is TRBJ1-2, the V gene TRBV9; D is perhaps TRBD1 (6 bases). Trimming removed 0 bases at V and 4 bases at J, with 13 bases between. This CDR3 has 15 amino acids. Germline CDR1 reads SGDLS; CDR2 reads YYNGEE. CDR3 amino acids: CASSVATGLAYGYTF. The CDR3 nucleotides are TGTGCCAGCAGCGTAGCTACAGGGTTGGCCTATGGCTACACCTTC.